This TCR beta chain stems from a study of CD8+ T cells in alopecia areata. Notes on the study in general: Patients shared TCRs less clearly than mice did, possibly owing to HLA. Having just one nonresponder leaves the connection between baseline CD8+ expansion and response unresolved.

With respect to this clone: The antigen is not known.

The treatment denotes: oral pan-JAK inhibitor, 5-10 mg twice daily. PBMCs were stained for CD3, CD4 and CD8, and CD4+ and CD8+ T cells were sorted. Per germline, CDR1 LGHNA and CDR2 YSLEER. Trimming took 0 bases from V and 7 from J, leaving 12 bases between them. The CDR3 is 15 amino acids. Isolated RNA was reverse transcribed into cDNA used as the sequencing template. Only in-frame clones appear in the TCRdb table, and some are missing; sequencing was by immunoSEQ multiplex PCR. The sample lists some 190,000 clones; more than 55% were seen once. The specimen was CD4+ T cells sorted from blood, collected at approximately week 49, from a patient treated with tofacitinib. The chain recombines TRBV4-3 with TRBJ1-4; unclear D gene. This TCR came from a human donor with alopecia areata. CDR3 sequence reads: CASSQEGQPGEKLFF. CDR3 DNA sequence: TGCGCCAGCAGCCAAGAAGGGCAGCCTGGTGAAAAACTGTTTTTT.